This TCR beta chain was documented in a study of cytomegalovirus exposure and HLA in healthy donors. The wider study: Approximately 77 million unique TCRs from HLA-typed donors were held in an early release of data.

PCR was performed using 60 Vbeta and 13 Jbeta primers. Clones were sequenced by immunoSEQ multiplex PCR, and TCRdb holds only the in-frame ones, with some missing. The table lists about 130,000 clones, 80% to 90% of them singletons, with roughly 3.5% in the top ten. Note on this clone: What it recognizes is unknown.

Overall study results and limits: Highly shared variants forming one cluster were likely a sequencing artifact. Later, TCR association rates were found to vary by HLA locus, highest for DRB1 and lowest for HLA-C. Prior analysis indicated that the majority of TCR beta V segments exhibited productivity approximately 87% or approximately 30% of the time.

The specimen was PBMCs. This TCR derives from a woman aged 40 to 55 in good health and CMV-seropositive.

CDR3 residues: CASSEGGDTEAFF. The CDR3 nucleotides read TGTGCCAGCAGTGAAGGCGGAGACACTGAAGCTTTCTTT. The gene calls are TRBV6-5 and TRBJ1-1; D gene ambiguous. CDR3 length: 13 residues. Germline lookup yields CDR1 MNHEY and CDR2 SVGAGI. Trimming took 5 bases from V and 3 from J, leaving 10 bases between them.